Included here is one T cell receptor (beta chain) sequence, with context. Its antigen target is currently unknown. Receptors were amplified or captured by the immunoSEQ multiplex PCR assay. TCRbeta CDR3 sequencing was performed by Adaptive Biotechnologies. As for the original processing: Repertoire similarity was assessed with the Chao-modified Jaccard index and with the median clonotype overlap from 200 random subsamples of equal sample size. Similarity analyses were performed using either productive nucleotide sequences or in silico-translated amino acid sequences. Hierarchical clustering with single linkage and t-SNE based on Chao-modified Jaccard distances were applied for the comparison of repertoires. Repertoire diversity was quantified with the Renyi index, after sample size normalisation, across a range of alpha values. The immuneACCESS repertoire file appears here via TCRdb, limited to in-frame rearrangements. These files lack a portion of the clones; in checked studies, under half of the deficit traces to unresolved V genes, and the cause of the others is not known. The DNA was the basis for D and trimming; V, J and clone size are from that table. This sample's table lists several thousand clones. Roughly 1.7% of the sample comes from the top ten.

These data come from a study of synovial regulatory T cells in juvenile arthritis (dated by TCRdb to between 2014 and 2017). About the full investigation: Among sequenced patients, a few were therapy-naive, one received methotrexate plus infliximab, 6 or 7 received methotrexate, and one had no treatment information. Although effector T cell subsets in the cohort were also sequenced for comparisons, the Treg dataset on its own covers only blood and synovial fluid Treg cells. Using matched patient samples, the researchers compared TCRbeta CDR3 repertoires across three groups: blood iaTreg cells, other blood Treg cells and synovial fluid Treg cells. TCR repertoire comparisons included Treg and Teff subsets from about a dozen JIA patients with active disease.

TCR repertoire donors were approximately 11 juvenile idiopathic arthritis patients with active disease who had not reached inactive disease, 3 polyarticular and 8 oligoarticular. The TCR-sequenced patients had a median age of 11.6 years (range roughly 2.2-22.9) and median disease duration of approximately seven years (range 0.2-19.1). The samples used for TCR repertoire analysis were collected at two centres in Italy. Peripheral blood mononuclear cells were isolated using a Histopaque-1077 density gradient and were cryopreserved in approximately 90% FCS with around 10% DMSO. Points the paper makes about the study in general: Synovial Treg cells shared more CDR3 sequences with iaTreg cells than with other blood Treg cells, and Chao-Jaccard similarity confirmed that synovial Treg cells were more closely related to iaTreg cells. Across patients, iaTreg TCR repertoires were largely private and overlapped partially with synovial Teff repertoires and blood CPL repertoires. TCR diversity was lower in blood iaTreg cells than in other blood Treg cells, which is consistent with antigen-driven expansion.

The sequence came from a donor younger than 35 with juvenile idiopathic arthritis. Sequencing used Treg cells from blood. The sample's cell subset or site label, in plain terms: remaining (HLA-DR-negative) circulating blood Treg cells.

This receptor has the CDR3 CASSPGRRVNEQFF. This chain joins TRBV11-2 to TRBJ2-1; the TRBD2 assignment by TCRdb is unverifiable without DNA. From the cysteine up to the phenylalanine, the CDR3 has a length of 14 residues. The DNA sequence is not available. The germline V gene encodes CDR1 SGHAT and CDR2 FQNNGV.